These T cell receptor beta chains were read from a single sample in a study of blood T cell repertoires in COVID-19. Measured with immunoSEQ multiplex PCR; TCRdb has only the in-frame clones, and not every one. The top ten clones hold roughly 30% of a sample with fewer than 95,000 clones, around 86% of them seen once. The specimen was peripheral blood. These receptors originate from a man in his forties or fifties with active or convalescent COVID-19. Each CDR3 is given with its conserved first and last residue. A D gene is named only where the DNA matches it firmly.

d_gene: NA
j_gene: TRBJ2-5
v_gene: TRBV7-2
CDR3aa: CASSTSWAGRETQYF
CDR3nt: TGTGCCAGCAGCACCTCCTGGGCGGGAAGGGAGACCCAGTACTTC

d_gene: NA
j_gene: TRBJ1-2
v_gene: TRBV29-1
CDR3aa: CSVEVSRVYTF
CDR3nt: TGCAGCGTTGAAGTTTCCCGAGTCTACACCTTC

d_gene: TRBD1
j_gene: TRBJ1-2
v_gene: TRBV11-2
CDR3aa: CASSLTGAAYGYTF
CDR3nt: TGTGCCAGCAGCTTGACAGGGGCTGCCTATGGCTACACCTTC

d_gene: NA
j_gene: TRBJ1-1
v_gene: TRBV5-1
CDR3aa: CASSYVRGSEAFF
CDR3nt: TGCGCCAGCAGCTACGTTCGGGGATCTGAAGCTTTCTTT

d_gene: NA
j_gene: TRBJ2-5
v_gene: TRBV3-1/TRBV3-2
CDR3aa: CASSQAGSAQETQYF
CDR3nt: TGTGCCAGCAGCCAAGCCGGGTCAGCCCAAGAGACCCAGTACTTC

d_gene: NA
j_gene: TRBJ2-7
v_gene: TRBV14
CDR3aa: CASSQESGPYEQYF
CDR3nt: TGTGCCAGCAGCCAAGAATCTGGCCCCTACGAGCAGTACTTC

d_gene: TRBD2
j_gene: TRBJ2-5
v_gene: TRBV29-1
CDR3aa: CSVLAGAGQETQYF
CDR3nt: TGCAGCGTACTAGCGGGAGCTGGCCAAGAGACCCAGTACTTC

d_gene: NA
j_gene: TRBJ2-7
v_gene: TRBV21-1
CDR3aa: CASSTRYTYEQYF
CDR3nt: TGTGCCAGCAGCACCAGATACACCTACGAGCAGTACTTC

d_gene: TRBD2
j_gene: TRBJ2-1
v_gene: TRBV18
CDR3aa: CASSPWAGSGSGRRNEQFF
CDR3nt: TGTGCCAGCTCACCATGGGCAGGGTCGGGTAGCGGGAGACGAAATGAGCAGTTCTTC

d_gene: NA
j_gene: TRBJ2-7
v_gene: TRBV19
CDR3aa: CASSRQFAYEQYF
CDR3nt: TGTGCCAGTAGTCGCCAGTTTGCCTACGAGCAGTACTTC

d_gene: NA
j_gene: TRBJ2-3
v_gene: TRBV24-1
CDR3aa: CATSDFGGVDTQYF
CDR3nt: TGTGCCACCAGTGATTTCGGGGGAGTAGATACGCAGTATTTT

d_gene: TRBD1
j_gene: TRBJ2-1
v_gene: TRBV7-9
CDR3aa: CASSFRTGGTDEQFF
CDR3nt: TGTGCCAGCAGCTTCCGGACAGGGGGCACCGATGAGCAGTTCTTC

d_gene: NA
j_gene: TRBJ1-1
v_gene: TRBV27
CDR3aa: CASGAWGENTEAFF
CDR3nt: TGTGCCAGCGGCGCCTGGGGGGAGAACACTGAAGCTTTCTTT

d_gene: TRBD1
j_gene: TRBJ1-5
v_gene: TRBV7-9
CDR3aa: CASSPHLDRCNQPQHF
CDR3nt: TGTGCCAGCAGTCCTCATCTGGACAGGTGCAATCAGCCCCAGCATTTT

d_gene: NA
j_gene: TRBJ2-2
v_gene: TRBV7-8
CDR3aa: CASSLAQSAYTGELFF
CDR3nt: TGTGCCAGCAGCTTAGCGCAGTCAGCGTACACCGGGGAGCTGTTTTTT

d_gene: NA
j_gene: TRBJ2-4
v_gene: TRBV6-2/TRBV6-3
CDR3aa: CASSFRDIQYF
CDR3nt: TGTGCCAGCAGTTTTCGGGACATTCAGTACTTC